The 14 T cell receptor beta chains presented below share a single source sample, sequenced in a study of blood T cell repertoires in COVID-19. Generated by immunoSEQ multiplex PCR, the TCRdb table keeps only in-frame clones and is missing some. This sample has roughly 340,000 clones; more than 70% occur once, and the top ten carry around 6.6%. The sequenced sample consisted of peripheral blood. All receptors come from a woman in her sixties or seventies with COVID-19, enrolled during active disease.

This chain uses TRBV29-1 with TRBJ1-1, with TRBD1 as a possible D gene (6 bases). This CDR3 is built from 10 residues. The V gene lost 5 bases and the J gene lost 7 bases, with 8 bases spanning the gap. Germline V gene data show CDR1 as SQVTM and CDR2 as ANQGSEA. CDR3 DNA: TGCAGCGTTTGGACAGTTGAAGCTTTCTTT. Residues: CSVWTVEAFF.

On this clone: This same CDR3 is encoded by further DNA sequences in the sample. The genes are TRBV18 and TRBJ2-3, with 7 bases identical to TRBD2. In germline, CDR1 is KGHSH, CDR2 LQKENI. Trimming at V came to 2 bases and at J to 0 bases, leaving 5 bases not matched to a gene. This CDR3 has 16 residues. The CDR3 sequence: CASSPAGRGSTDTQYF. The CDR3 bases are TGTGCCAGCTCACCAGCGGGGCGGGGGAGCACAGATACGCAGTATTTT.

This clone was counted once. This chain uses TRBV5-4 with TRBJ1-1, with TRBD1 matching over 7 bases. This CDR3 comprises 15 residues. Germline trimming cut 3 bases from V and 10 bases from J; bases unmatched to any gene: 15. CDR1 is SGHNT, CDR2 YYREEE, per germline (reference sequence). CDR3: CASSSSGTEVHGAFF. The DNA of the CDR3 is TGTGCCAGCAGCTCATCCGGGACAGAAGTGCATGGAGCTTTCTTT.

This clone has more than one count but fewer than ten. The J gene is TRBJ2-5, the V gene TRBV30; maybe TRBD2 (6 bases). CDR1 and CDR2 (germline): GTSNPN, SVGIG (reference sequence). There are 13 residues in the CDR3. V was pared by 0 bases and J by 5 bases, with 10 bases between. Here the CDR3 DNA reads TGTGCCTGGAGTGTACGCCTAGCGGAGACCCAGTACTTC. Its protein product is CAWSVRLAETQYF.

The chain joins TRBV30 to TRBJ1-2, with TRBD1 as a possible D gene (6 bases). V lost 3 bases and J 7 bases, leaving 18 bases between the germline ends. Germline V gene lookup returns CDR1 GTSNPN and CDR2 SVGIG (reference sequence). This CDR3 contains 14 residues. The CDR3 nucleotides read TGTGCCTGGAGAACCGGCGGGGGCTTGGGTGGCTACACCTTC. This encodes CAWRTGGGLGGYTF. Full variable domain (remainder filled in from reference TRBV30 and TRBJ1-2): SQTIHQWPATLVQPVGSPLSLECTVEGTSNPNLYWYRQAAGRGLQLLFYSVGIGQISSEVPQNLSASRPQDRQFILSSKKLLLSDSGFYLCAWRTGGGLGGYTFGSGTRLTVV.

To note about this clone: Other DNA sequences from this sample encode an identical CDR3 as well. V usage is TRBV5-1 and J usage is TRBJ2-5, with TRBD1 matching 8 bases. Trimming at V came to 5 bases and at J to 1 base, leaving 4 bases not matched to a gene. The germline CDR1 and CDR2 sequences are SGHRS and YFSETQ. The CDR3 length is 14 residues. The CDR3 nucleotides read TGCGCCAGCAGTTCCCAGGGGGCCCAAGAGACCCAGTACTTC. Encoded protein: CASSSQGAQETQYF.

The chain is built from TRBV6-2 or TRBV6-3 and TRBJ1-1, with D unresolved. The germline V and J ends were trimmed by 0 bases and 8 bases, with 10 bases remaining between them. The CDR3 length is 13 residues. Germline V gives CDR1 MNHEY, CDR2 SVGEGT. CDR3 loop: CASSYSYMSEAFF. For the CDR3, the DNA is TGTGCCAGCAGTTACTCGTACATGTCGGAAGCTTTCTTT.

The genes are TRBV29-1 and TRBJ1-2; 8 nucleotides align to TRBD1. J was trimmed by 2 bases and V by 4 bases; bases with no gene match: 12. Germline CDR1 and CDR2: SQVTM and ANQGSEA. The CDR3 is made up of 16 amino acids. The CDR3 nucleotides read TGCAGCGTTGTCGGTACAGCCGGACAGGGAAACTATGGCTACACCTTC. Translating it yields CSVVGTAGQGNYGYTF.

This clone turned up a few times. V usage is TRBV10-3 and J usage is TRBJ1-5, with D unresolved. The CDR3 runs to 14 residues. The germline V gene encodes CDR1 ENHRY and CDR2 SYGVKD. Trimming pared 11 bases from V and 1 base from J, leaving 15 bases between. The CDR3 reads CASSREGSNQPQHF. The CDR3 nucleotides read TGTGCCTCAAGCCGGGAAGGAAGCAATCAGCCCCAGCATTTT.

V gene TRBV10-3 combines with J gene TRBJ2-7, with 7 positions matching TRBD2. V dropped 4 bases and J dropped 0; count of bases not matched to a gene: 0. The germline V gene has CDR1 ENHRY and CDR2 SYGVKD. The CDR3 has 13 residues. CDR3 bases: TGTGCCATCAGTGGGACTAGCTCCTACGAGCAGTACTTC. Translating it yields CAISGTSSYEQYF.

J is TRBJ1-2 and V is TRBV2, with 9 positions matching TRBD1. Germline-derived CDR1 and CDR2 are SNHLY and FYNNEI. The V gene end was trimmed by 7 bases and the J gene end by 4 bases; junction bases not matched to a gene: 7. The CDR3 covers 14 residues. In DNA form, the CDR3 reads TGTGCCAGCAACACACAGGGGGCTGGCTATGGCTACACCTTC. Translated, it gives CASNTQGAGYGYTF. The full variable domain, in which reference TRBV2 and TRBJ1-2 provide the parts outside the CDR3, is EPEVTQTPSHQVTQMGQEVILRCVPISNHLYFYWYRQILGQKVEFLVSFYNNEISEKSEIFDDQFSVERPDGSNFTLKIRSTKLEDSAMYFCASNTQGAGYGYTFGSGTRLTVV.

CDR3 nucleotide sequence: TGTGCTTCCGGTATTAGGGGCAGCAATTCACCCCTCCACTTT. It is translated as CASGIRGSNSPLHF. The chain combines TRBV3-1 (or the pseudogene TRBV3-2) with TRBJ1-6; tentatively, D is TRBD1 (5 bases). The CDR3 spans 14 residues. Germline V gene lookup returns CDR1 LGHDT and CDR2 YNNKEL (reference sequence).

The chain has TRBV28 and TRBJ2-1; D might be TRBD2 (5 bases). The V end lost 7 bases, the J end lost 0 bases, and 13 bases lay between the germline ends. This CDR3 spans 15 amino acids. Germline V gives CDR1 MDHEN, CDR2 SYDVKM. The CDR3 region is CASKRRLSSYNEQFF. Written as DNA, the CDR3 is TGTGCCAGCAAGCGGCGGCTCAGCTCCTACAATGAGCAGTTCTTC.

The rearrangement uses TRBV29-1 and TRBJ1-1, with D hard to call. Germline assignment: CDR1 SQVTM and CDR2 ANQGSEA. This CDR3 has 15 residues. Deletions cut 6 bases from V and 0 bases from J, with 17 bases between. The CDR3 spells CSVPPAGRLNTEAFF. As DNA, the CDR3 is TGCAGCGTCCCACCGGCGGGGAGACTGAACACTGAAGCTTTCTTT.